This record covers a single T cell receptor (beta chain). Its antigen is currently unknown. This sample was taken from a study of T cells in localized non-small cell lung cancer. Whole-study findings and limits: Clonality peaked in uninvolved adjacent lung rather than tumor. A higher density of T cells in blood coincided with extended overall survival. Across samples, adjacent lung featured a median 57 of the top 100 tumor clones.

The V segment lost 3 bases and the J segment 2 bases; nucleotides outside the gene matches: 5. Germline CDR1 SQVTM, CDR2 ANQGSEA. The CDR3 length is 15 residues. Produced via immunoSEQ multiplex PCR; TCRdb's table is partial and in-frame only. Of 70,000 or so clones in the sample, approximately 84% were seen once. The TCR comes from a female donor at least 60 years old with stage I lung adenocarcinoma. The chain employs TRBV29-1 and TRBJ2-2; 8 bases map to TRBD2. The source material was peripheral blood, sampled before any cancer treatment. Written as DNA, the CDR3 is TGCAGCGTTGAGCTTGGACTAGCTAACACCGGGGAGCTGTTTTTT. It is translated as CSVELGLANTGELFF.